This entry features one T cell receptor beta chain sequence. Its cognate antigen is unknown. These data belong to a study of T cells in Graves' hyperthyroidism and ophthalmopathy. Amplification targeted TCR beta CDR3 regions from RNA transcripts. HTBI primers were employed in a first-round RT-PCR of the TCR CDR3. MiXCR, applied by TCRdb to the multiplex PCR reads, yields one record per CDR3 protein. Here the sample spans about 660,000 distinct CDR3 sequences, less than 45% being singletons. The study, taken as a whole, reports: Among thyroid clonotypes expanded above 0.001, most also appeared in blood. Patients with ophthalmopathy were separated from those with stable hyperthyroidism by a 13 V-J model.

Uncontrolled infection, other autoimmune disease, pregnancy or lactation led to exclusion. The material sequenced was peripheral blood or thyroid tissue (not recorded which). The sequence was obtained from an adult man with Graves' disease, either hyperthyroidism or ophthalmopathy (not recorded which).

CDR3 residues: CASSLGSGVNTEAFF. For the CDR3, the DNA is TGTGCCAGCAGCTTGGGTTCGGGCGTGAACACTGAAGCTTTCTTT. The gene calls are TRBV5-6 and TRBJ1-1; no clear D. The CDR3 is 15 amino acids. The germline CDR1 and CDR2 sequences are SGHDT and YYEEEE. Deletions cut 0 bases from V and 0 bases from J, with 9 bases between.